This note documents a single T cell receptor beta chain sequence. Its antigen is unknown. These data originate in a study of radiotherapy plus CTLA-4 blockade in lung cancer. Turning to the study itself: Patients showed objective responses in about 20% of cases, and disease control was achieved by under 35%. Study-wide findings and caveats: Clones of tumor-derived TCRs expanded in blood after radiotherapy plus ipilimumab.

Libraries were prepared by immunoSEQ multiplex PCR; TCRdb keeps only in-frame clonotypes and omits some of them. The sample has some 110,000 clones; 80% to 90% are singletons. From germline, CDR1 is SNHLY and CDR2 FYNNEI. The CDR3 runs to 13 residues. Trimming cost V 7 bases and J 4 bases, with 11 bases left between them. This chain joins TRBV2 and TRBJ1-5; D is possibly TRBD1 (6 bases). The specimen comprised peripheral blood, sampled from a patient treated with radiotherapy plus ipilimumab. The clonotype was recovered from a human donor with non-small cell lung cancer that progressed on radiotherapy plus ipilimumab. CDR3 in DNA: TGTGCCAGCACCCGGGACACAAATCAGCCCCAGCATTTT. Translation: CASTRDTNQPQHF.